The source of this T cell receptor beta chain is a study of regulatory T cells in long-lasting Graves disease. Findings and limits, study-wide: Less diverse TCR repertoires were seen in persistent Graves' patients than in newly diagnosed ones.

This clonotype was recorded many times. Its antigen is unidentified. Combining iRepertoire HTBI primers with Arm-PCR of CDR3 regions, the authors built TCR beta libraries. TCRdb ran MiXCR on the multiplex PCR reads and lists one entry per CDR3 protein. The table has approximately 270,000 distinct CDR3 sequences, under 20% seen once. The CDR3 runs to 12 residues. Germline V gene sequence: CDR1 DFQATT, CDR2 SNEGSKA (reference sequence). The V end was cut by 2 bases, the J end by 5 bases, with 7 bases between. As to time point: newly diagnosed GD, antithyroid drugs for less than 3 months. PBMC RNA served as the TCR library source. In addition, the sample was reused for a study of T cells in Graves' hyperthyroidism and ophthalmopathy. In that study: Blood also contained most expanded thyroid clonotypes above 0.001.

The clonotype comes from a woman under 40 with Graves disease. The chain couples TRBV20-1 to TRBJ1-3, with a possible D match to TRBD1 (6 bases). Sequenced material: peripheral blood mononuclear cells (PBMCs), taken at new diagnosis, from a patient treated with antithyroid drugs. DNA of the CDR3: TGCAGTGCTAGAACAGGGCGAAACACCATATATTTT. Protein: CSARTGRNTIYF.